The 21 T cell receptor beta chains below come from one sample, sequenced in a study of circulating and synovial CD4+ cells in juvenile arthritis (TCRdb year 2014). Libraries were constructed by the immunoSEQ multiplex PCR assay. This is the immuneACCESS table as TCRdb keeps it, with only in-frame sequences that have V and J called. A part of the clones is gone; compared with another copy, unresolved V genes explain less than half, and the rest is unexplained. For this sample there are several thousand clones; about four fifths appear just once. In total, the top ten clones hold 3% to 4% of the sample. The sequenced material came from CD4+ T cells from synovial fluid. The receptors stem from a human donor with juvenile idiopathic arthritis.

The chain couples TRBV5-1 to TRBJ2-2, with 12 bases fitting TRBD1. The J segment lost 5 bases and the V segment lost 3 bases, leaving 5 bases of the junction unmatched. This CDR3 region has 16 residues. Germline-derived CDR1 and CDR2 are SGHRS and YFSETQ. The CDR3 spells CASSSGQGARTGELFF. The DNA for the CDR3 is TGCGCCAGCAGCTCGGGACAGGGGGCGCGGACCGGGGAGCTGTTTTTT. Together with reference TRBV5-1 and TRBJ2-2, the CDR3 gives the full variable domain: KAGVTQTPRYLIKTRGQQVTLSCSPISGHRSVSWYQQTPGQGLQFLFEYFSETQRNKGNFPGRFSGRQFSNSRSEMNVSTLELGDSALYLCASSSGQGARTGELFFGEGSRLTVL.

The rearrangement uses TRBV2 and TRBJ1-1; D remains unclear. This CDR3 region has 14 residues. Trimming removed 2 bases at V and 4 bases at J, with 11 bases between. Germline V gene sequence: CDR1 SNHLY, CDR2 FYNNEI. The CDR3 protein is CASSERRGGTEAFF. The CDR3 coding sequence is TGTGCCAGCAGTGAAAGGCGGGGAGGCACTGAAGCTTTCTTT.

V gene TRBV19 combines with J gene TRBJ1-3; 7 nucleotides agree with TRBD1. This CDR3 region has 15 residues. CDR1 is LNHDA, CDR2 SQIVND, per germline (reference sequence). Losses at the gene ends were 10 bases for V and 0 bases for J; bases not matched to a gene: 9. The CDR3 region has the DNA TGTGCCACCAAACAGGGGCCTTCCTCTGGAAACACCATATATTTT. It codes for CATKQGPSSGNTIYF.

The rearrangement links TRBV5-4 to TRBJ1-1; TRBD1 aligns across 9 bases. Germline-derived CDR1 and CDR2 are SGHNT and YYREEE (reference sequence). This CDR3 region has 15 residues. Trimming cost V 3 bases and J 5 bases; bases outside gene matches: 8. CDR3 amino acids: CASSWNRGRVTEAFF. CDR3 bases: TGTGCCAGCAGCTGGAACAGGGGGCGGGTGACTGAAGCTTTCTTT.

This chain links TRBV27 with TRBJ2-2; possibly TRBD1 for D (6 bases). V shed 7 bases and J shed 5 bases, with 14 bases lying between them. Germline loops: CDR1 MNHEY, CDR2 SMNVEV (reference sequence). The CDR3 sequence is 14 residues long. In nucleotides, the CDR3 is TGTGCCAGCAACTACAGGGTGGGTACCGGGGAGCTGTTTTTT. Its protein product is CASNYRVGTGELFF.

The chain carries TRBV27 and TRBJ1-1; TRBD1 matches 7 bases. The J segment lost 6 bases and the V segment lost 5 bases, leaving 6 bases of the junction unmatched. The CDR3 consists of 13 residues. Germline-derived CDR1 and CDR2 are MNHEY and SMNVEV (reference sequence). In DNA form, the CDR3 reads TGTGCCAGCAGTCCTTTGACAGGGCCTGAAGCTTTCTTT. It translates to CASSPLTGPEAFF.

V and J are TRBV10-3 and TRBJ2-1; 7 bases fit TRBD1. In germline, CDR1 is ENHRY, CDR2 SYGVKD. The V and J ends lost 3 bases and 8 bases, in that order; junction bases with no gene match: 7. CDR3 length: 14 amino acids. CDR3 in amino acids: CAISDRGKEDEQFF. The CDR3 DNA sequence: TGTGCCATCAGTGACAGGGGGAAAGAGGATGAGCAGTTCTTC.

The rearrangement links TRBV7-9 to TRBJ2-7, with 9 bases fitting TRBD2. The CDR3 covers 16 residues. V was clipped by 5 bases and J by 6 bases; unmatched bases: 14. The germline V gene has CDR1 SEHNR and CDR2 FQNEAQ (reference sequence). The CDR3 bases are TGTGCCAGCAGCGCTCCTAGCGGGGTCCGCCAGGGCGAGCAGTACTTC. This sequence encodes CASSAPSGVRQGEQYF. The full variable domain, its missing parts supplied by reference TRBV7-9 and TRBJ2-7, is DTGVSQNPRHKITKRGQNVTFRCDPISEHNRLYWYRQTLGQGPEFLTYFQNEAQLEKSRLLSDRFSAERPKGSFSTLEIQRTEQGDSAMYLCASSAPSGVRQGEQYFGPGTRLTVT.

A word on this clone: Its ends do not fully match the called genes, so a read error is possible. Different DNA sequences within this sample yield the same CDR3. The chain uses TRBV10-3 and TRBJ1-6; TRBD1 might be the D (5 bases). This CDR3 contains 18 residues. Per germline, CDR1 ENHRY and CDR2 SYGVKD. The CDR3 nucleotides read TGTGCCATCAGTGAGATCCGACGGGGGGTGTCCTATAATTCCCCCCTCCACTTT. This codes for CAISEIRRGVSYNSPLHF.

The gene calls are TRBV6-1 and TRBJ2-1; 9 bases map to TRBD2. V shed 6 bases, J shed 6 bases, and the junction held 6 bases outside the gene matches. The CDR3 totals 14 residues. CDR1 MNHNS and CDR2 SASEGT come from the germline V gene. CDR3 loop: CASRVSGGVNEQFF. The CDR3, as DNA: TGTGCCAGCAGAGTTAGCGGGGGAGTCAATGAGCAGTTCTTC.

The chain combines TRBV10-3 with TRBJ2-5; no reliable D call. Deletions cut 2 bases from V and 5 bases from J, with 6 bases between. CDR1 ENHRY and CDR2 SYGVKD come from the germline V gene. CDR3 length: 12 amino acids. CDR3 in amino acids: CAISEPGETQYF. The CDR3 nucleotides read TGTGCCATCAGTGAGCCCGGGGAGACCCAGTACTTC.

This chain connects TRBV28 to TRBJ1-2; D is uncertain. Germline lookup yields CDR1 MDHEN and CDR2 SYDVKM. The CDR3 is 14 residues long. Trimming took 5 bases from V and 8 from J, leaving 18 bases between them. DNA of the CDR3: TGTGCCAGCAGTCCCCCTTCGGAGGTGCGGGGCTACACCTTC. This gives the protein CASSPPSEVRGYTF.

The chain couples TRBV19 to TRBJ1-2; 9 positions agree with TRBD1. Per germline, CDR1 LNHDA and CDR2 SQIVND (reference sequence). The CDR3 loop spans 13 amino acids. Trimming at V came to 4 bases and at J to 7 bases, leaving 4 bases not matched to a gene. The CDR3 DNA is TGTGCCAGTAGTACCTCGGGACAGGGTGGCTACACCTTC. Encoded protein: CASSTSGQGGYTF.

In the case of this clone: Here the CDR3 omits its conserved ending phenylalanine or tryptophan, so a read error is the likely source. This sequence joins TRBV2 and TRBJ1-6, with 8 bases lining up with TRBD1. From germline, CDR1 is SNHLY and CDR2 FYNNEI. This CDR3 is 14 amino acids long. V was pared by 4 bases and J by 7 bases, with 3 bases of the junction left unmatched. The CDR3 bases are TGTGCCAGCAGTGGAACAGGGGGGAATTCACCCCTCCACCTT. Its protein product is CASSGTGGNSPLHL.

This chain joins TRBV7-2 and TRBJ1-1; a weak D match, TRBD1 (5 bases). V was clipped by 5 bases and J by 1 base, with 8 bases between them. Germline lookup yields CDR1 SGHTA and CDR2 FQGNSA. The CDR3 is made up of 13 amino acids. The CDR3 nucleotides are TGTGCCAGCAGCGTTCAGGGGAACACTGAAGCTTTCTTT. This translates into CASSVQGNTEAFF.

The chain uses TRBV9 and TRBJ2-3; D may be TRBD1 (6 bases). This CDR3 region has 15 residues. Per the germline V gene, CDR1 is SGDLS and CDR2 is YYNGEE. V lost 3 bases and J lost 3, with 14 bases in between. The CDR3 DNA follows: TGTGCCAGCAGCGCAACCGGGACAACGACAGATACGCAGTATTTT. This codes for CASSATGTTTDTQYF. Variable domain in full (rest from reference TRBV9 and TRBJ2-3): DSGVTQTPKHLITATGQRVTLRCSPRSGDLSVYWYQQSLDQGLQFLIQYYNGEERAKGNILERFSAQQFPDLHSELNLSSLELGDSALYFCASSATGTTTDTQYFGPGTRLTVL.

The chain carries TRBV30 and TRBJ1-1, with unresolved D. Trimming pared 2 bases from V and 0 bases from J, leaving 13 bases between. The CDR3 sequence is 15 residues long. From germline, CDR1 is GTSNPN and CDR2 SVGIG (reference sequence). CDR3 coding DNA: TGTGCCTGGAGTTTAGCCAGGACTATGAACACTGAAGCTTTCTTT. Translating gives CAWSLARTMNTEAFF.

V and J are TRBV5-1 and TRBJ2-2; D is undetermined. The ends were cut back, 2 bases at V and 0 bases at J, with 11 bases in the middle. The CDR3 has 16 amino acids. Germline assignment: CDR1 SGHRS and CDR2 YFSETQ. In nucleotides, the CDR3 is TGCGCCAGCAGCTTCTCAGGCGTCGCGAACACCGGGGAGCTGTTTTTT. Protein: CASSFSGVANTGELFF.

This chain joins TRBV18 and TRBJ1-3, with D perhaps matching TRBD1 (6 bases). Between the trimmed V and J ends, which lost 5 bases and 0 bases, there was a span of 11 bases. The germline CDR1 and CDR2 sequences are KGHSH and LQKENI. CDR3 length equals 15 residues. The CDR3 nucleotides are TGTGCCAGCTCATTACAGGGTCGCTCTGGAAACACCATATATTTT. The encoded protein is CASSLQGRSGNTIYF.

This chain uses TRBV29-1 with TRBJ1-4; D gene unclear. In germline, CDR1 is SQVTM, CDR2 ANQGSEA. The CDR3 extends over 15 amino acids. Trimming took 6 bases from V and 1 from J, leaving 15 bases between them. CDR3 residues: CSVTLIGETNEKLFF. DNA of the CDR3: TGCAGCGTCACCCTCATCGGGGAAACTAATGAAAAACTGTTTTTT. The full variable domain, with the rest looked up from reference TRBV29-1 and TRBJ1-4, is SAVISQKPSRDICQRGTSLTIQCQVDSQVTMMFWYRQQPGQSLTLIATANQGSEATYESGFVIDKFPISRPNLTFSTLTVSNMSPEDSSIYLCSVTLIGETNEKLFFGSGTQLSVL.

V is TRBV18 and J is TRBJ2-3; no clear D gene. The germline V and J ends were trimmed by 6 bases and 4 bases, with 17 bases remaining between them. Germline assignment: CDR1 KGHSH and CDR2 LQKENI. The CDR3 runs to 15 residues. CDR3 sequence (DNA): TGTGCCAGCTCGCCGGTCCATCCACCCTCAGATACGCAGTATTTT. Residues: CASSPVHPPSDTQYF.